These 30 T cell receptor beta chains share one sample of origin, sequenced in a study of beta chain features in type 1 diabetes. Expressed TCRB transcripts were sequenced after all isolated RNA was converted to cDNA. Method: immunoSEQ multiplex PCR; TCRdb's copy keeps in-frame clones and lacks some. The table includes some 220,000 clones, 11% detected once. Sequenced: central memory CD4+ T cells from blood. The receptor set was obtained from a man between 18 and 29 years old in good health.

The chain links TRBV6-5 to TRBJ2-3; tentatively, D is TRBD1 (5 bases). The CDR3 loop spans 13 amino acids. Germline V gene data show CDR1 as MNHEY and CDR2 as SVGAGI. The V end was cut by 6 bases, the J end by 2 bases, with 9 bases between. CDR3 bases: TGTGCCAGCAGAGAGGACACCACAGATACGCAGTATTTT. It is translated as CASREDTTDTQYF.

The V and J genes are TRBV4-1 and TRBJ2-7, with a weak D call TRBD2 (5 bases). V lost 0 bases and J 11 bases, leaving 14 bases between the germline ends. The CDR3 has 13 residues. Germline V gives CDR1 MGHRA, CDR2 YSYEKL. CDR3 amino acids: CASSQEVGRGKYF. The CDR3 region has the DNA TGCGCCAGCAGCCAAGAGGTCGGCCGAGGGAAGTACTTC.

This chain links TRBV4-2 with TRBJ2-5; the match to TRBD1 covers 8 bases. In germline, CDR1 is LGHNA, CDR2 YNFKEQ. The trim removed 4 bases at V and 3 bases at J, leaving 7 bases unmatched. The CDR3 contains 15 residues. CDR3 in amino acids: CASSRGQGMKETQYF. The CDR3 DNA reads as TGTGCCAGCAGCCGAGGACAGGGAATGAAAGAGACCCAGTACTTC.

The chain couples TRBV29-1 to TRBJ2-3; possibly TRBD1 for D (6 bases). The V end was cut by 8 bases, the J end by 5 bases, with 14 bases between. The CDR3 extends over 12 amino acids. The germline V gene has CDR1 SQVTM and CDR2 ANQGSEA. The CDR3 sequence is CSSEAGVDTQYF. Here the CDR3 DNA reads TGCAGCTCTGAGGCAGGGGTAGATACGCAGTATTTT.

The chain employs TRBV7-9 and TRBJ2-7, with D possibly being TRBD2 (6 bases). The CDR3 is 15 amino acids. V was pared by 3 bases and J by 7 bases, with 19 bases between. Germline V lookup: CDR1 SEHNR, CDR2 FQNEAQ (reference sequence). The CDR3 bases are TGTGCCAGCAGCTTCTACGGGACTGCGGATTGGGAGCAGTACTTC. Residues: CASSFYGTADWEQYF. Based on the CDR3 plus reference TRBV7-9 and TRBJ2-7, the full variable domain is DTGVSQNPRHKITKRGQNVTFRCDPISEHNRLYWYRQTLGQGPEFLTYFQNEAQLEKSRLLSDRFSAERPKGSFSTLEIQRTEQGDSAMYLCASSFYGTADWEQYFGPGTRLTVT.

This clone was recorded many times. CDR3 DNA sequence: TGCGCCAGCAGCCAAGATCGAAGGCTGAGAGCTTTCTTT. It encodes CASSQDRRLRAFF. This chain connects TRBV4-3 to TRBJ1-1; D is ambiguous. Germline V CDR1 and CDR2: LGHNA, YSLEER. This CDR3 comprises 13 residues. V was clipped by 0 bases and J by 10 bases, with 12 bases between them.

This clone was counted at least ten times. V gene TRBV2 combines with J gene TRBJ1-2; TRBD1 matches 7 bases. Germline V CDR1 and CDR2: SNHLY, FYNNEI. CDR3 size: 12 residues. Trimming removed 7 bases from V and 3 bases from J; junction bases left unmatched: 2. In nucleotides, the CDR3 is TGTGCCAGCACGACAGGGTACTATGGCTACACCTTC. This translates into CASTTGYYGYTF.

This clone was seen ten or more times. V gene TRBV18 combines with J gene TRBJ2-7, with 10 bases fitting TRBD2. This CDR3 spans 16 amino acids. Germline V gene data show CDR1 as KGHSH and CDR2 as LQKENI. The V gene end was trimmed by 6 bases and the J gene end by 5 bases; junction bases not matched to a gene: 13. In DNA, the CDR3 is TGTGCCAGCTCGCGCGATCCTAGCGGGAGAGCGCACGAGCAGTACTTC. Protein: CASSRDPSGRAHEQYF.

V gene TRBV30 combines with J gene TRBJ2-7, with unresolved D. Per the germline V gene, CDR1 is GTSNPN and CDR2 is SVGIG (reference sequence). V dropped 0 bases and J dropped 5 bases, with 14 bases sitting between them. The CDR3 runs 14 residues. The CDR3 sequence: CAWSVGVRSHEQYF. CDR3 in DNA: TGTGCCTGGAGTGTAGGCGTCAGGTCCCACGAGCAGTACTTC.

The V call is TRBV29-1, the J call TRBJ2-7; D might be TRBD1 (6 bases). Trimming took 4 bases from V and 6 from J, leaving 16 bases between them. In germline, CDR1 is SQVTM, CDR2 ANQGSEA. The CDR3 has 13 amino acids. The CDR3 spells CSVAWGPGREQYF. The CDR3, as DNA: TGCAGCGTTGCATGGGGGCCGGGCCGCGAGCAGTACTTC.

The CDR3 sequence: CASSESWYNNEQFF. The CDR3 DNA follows: TGTGCCAGCAGTGAGAGTTGGTATAACAATGAGCAGTTCTTC. The chain joins TRBV2 to TRBJ2-1; D is unresolved. Trimming stripped 3 bases from V and 5 bases from J, with 11 bases between. The CDR3 totals 14 residues. Germline CDR1 is SNHLY and CDR2 is FYNNEI.

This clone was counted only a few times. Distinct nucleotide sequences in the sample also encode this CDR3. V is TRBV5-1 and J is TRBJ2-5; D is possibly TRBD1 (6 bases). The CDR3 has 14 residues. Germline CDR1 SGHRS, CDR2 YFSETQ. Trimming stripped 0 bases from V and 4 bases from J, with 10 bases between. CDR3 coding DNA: TGCGCCAGCAGCTTGGGTCAGGGGATAGAGACCCAGTACTTC. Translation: CASSLGQGIETQYF. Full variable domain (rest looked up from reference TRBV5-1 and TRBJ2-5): KAGVTQTPRYLIKTRGQQVTLSCSPISGHRSVSWYQQTPGQGLQFLFEYFSETQRNKGNFPGRFSGRQFSNSRSEMNVSTLELGDSALYLCASSLGQGIETQYFGPGTRLLVL.

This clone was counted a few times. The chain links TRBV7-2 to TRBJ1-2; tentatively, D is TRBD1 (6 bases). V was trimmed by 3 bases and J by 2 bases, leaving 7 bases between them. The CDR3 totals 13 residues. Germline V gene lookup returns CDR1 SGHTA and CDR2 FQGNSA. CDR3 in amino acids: CASSFGQNYGYTF. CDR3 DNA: TGTGCCAGCAGCTTCGGACAGAACTATGGCTACACCTTC.

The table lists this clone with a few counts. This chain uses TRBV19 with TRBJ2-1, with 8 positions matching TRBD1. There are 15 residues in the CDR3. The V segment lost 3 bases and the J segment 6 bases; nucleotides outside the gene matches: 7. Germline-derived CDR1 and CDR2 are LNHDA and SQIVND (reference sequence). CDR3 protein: CASSISRGHFNEQFF. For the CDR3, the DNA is TGTGCCAGTAGTATCAGCAGGGGGCATTTCAATGAGCAGTTCTTC.

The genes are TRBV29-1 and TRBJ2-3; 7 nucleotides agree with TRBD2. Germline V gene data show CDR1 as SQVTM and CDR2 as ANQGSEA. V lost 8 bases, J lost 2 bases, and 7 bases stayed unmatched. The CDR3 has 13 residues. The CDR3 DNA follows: TGCAGCTTAAAGACTAGCCCCACAGATACGCAGTATTTT. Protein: CSLKTSPTDTQYF.

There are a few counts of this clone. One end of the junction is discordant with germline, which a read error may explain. CDR3 loop: CASSQSTQSLDVF. The CDR3 bases are TGTGCCAGCAGCCAATCGACGCAGAGTTTAGACGTCTTC. The chain couples TRBV14 to TRBJ2-1; no reliable D call. In germline, CDR1 is SGHDN, CDR2 FVKESK. The CDR3 is 13 amino acids. Variable domain in full (rest from reference TRBV14 and TRBJ2-1): EAGVTQFPSHSVIEKGQTVTLRCDPISGHDNLYWYRRVMGKEIKFLLHFVKESKQDESGMPNNRFLAERTGGTYSTLKVQPAELEDSGVYFCASSQSTQSLDVFGPGTRLTVL.

The CDR3, as DNA: TGTGCCAGCAGCGCACCCTCGGCCGAGACCCAGTACTTC. Translated: CASSAPSAETQYF. The chain links TRBV5-6 to TRBJ2-5; D ambiguous. Germline lookup yields CDR1 SGHDT and CDR2 YYEEEE. The CDR3 totals 13 residues. The germline V and J ends were trimmed by 4 bases and 5 bases, with 12 bases remaining between them.

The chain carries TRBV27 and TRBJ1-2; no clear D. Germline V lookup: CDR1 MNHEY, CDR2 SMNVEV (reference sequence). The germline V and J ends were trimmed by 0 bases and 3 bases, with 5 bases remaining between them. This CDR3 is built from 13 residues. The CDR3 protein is CASSLSQYYGYTF. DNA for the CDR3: TGTGCCAGCAGTTTATCCCAATACTATGGCTACACCTTC.

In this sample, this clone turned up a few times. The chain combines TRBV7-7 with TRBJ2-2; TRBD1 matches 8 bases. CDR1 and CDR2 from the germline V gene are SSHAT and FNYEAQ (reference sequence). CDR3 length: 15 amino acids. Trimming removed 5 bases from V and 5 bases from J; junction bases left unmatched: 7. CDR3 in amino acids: CASSPDRVGTGELFF. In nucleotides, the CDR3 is TGTGCCAGCAGCCCGGACAGGGTTGGGACCGGGGAGCTGTTTTTT. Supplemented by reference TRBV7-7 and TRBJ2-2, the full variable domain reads GAGVSQSPRYKVTKRGQDVTLRCDPISSHATLYWYQQALGQGPEFLTYFNYEAQPDKSGLPSDRFSAERPEGSISTLTIQRTEQRDSAMYRCASSPDRVGTGELFFGEGSRLTVL.

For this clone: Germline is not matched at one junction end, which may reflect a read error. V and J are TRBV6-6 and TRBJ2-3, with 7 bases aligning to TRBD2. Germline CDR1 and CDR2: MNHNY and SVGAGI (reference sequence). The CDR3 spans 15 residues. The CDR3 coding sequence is TGTGCCATCAGTGTGGCTAGCGGCTTAGGAGATACGCAGTATTTT. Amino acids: CAISVASGLGDTQYF.

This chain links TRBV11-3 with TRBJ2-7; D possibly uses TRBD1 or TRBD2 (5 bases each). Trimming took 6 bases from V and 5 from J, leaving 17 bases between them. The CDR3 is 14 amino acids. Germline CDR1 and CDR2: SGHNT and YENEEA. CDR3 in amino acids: CASSHRDGLDEQYF. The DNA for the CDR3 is TGTGCCAGCAGTCACCGGGACGGCCTTGACGAGCAGTACTTC. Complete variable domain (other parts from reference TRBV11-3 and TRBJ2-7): EAGVVQSPRYKIIEKKQPVAFWCNPISGHNTLYWYLQNLGQGPELLIRYENEEAVDDSQLPKDRFSAERLKGVDSTLKIQPAELGDSAVYLCASSHRDGLDEQYFGPGTRLTVT.

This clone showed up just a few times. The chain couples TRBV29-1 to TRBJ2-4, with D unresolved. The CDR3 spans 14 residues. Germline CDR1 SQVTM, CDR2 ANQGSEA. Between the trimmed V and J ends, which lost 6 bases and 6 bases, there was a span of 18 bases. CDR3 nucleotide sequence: TGCAGCGTGGTCGCGGCGAAGGAGATAAACATTCAGTACTTC. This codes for CSVVAAKEINIQYF.

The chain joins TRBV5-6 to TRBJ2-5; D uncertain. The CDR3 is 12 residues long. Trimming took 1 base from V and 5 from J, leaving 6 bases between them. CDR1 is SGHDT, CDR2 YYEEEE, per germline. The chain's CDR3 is CASSLISETQYF. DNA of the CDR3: TGTGCCAGCAGCTTGATCTCGGAGACCCAGTACTTC.

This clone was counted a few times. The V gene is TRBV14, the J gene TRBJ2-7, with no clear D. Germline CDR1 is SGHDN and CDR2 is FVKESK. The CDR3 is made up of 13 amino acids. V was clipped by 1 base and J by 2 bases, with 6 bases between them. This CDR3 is CASSQAGTYEQYF. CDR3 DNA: TGTGCCAGCAGCCAAGCTGGCACCTACGAGCAGTACTTC.

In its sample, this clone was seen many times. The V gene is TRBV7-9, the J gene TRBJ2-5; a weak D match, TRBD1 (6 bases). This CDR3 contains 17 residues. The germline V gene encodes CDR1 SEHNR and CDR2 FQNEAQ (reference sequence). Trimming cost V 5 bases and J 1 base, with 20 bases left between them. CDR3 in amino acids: CASSLPPWFRGQETQYF. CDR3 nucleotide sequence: TGTGCCAGCAGCCTCCCCCCTTGGTTCAGGGGCCAAGAGACCCAGTACTTC.

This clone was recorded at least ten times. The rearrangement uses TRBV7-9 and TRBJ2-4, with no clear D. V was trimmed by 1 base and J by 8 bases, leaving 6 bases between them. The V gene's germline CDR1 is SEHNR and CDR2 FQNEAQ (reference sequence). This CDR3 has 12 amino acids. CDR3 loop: CASSLDQHIQYF. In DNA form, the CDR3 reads TGTGCCAGCAGCTTAGATCAGCACATTCAGTACTTC.

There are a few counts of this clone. This CDR3 is CASSQGTGDLSRFF. The DNA of the CDR3 is TGTGCCAGCAGCCAAGGGACAGGGGACCTAAGCCGGTTCTTC. The chain is built from TRBV11-2 and TRBJ2-1; 10 nucleotides agree with TRBD1. This CDR3 comprises 14 residues. V lost 5 bases, J lost 15 bases, and 13 bases stayed unmatched. CDR1 and CDR2 (germline): SGHAT, FQNNGV.

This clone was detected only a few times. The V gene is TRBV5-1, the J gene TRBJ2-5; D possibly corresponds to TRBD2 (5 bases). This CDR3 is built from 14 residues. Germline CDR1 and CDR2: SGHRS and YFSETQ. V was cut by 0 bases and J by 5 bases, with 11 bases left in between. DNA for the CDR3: TGCGCCAGCAGCTTGGCCGAGGGCCCCGAGACCCAGTACTTC. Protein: CASSLAEGPETQYF.

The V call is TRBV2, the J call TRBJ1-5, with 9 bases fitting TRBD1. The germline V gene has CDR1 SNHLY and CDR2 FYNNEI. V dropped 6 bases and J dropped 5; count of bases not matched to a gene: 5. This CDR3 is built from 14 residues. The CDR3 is CASSERQGDQPQHF. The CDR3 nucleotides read TGTGCCAGCAGCGAACGACAGGGGGATCAGCCCCAGCATTTT.

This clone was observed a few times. The CDR3 nucleotides are TGTGCCAGCAGAAAACCGGGGGCCCCCCCGCAGACCCAGTACTTC. Residues: CASRKPGAPPQTQYF. This chain links TRBV7-2 with TRBJ2-5; D could derive from TRBD1 or TRBD2 (6 bases each). The CDR3 length is 15 residues. The V gene's germline CDR1 is SGHTA and CDR2 FQGNSA. Trimming took 6 bases from V and 6 from J, leaving 20 bases between them.